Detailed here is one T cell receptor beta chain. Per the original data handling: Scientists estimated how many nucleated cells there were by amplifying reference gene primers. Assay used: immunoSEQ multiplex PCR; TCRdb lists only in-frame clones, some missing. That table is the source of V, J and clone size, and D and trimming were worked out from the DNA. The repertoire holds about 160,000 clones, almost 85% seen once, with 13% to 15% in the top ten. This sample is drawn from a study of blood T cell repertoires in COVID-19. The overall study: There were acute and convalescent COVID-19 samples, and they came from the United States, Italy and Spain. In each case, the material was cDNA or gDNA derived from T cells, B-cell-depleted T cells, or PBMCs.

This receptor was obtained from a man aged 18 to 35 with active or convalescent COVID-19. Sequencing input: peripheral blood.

As DNA, the CDR3 is TGTGCCAGCTCTCGCGGTCCCCGCAATCAGCCCCAGCATTTT. Protein product: CASSRGPRNQPQHF. The V gene is TRBV18, the J gene TRBJ1-5; no definite D call. The V and J ends lost 6 bases and 2 bases respectively, with 11 bases between them. The CDR3 is made up of 14 amino acids. In germline, CDR1 is KGHSH, CDR2 LQKENI.